This entry concerns a single TCR beta chain. Its antigen is unidentified. This entry is derived from a study of beta chain features in type 1 diabetes. At the level of the study: In age, gender and cell yields, patients were similar to healthy donors. Overall study findings and caveats: Shorter TCRB CDR3s, moderately but significantly so, marked every one of the four CD4+ subsets in Type 1 diabetes patients.

Between the trimmed V and J ends, which lost 6 bases and 7 bases, there was a span of 13 bases. CDR3 size: 13 residues. Germline loops: CDR1 SGHTA, CDR2 FQGNSA. The entirety of the isolated RNA underwent reverse transcription, so expressed TCRB transcripts were sequenced. The protocol was immunoSEQ multiplex PCR, while the TCRdb copy is restricted to in-frame clones and leaves out a portion. Of roughly 300,000 clones in the sample, 9.3% were seen once. V gene TRBV7-2 combines with J gene TRBJ1-5; no clear D gene. The specimen was central memory CD4+ T cells from blood. This TCR derives from a man in his thirties or forties with type 1 diabetes. CDR3 DNA sequence: TGTGCCAGCAGTGGAGACGGAGGGCAGCCCCAGCATTTT. Protein product: CASSGDGGQPQHF.